This is a list of T cell receptor beta chains from one sample in a study of blood T cell repertoires in COVID-19. Produced via immunoSEQ multiplex PCR; TCRdb's table is partial and in-frame only. This sample has about 68,000 clones, with approximately 80% found just once. Specimen: peripheral blood. These receptors came from a human donor in a cohort sampled during active COVID-19. Each CDR3 is given without its conserved first and last residue. Fields, in order: J gene, V gene, CDR3 protein.

j_gene: TRBJ2-6
v_gene: TRBV7-3
CDR3aa: ASAFVVPGGFSGANVLT

j_gene: TRBJ2-3
v_gene: TRBV7-2
CDR3aa: ASSPHRGTSADTQY

j_gene: TRBJ1-6
v_gene: TRBV18
CDR3aa: ASSPDRGSSYNSPLH

j_gene: TRBJ1-2
v_gene: TRBV4-3
CDR3aa: ASSQVRGGEGYGYT

j_gene: TRBJ2-1
v_gene: TRBV11-3
CDR3aa: ASSSAVLNNEQF

j_gene: TRBJ2-6
v_gene: TRBV4-3
CDR3aa: ASSQRKGQGATGANVLT

j_gene: TRBJ2-7
v_gene: TRBV28
CDR3aa: ASSSPGTAAYEQY

j_gene: TRBJ2-5
v_gene: TRBV3-1/TRBV3-2
CDR3aa: ASSQVLHRGSGALSPETQY

j_gene: TRBJ1-4
v_gene: TRBV5-4
CDR3aa: ASRGNMRLF

j_gene: TRBJ2-1
v_gene: TRBV19
CDR3aa: ASTPRGLAGVSEQF

j_gene: TRBJ2-7
v_gene: TRBV5-1
CDR3aa: ASSLEGKSSYEQY

j_gene: TRBJ2-6
v_gene: TRBV12-5
CDR3aa: ASGPGLAGTGANVLT

j_gene: TRBJ2-5
v_gene: TRBV24-1
CDR3aa: ATSVTGVGETQY

j_gene: TRBJ1-2
v_gene: TRBV30
CDR3aa: AWRFDRVDGYT

j_gene: TRBJ2-3
v_gene: TRBV7-2
CDR3aa: ASSPRGGAGSTDTQY

j_gene: TRBJ2-1
v_gene: TRBV5-4
CDR3aa: ASSLADRPEQF

j_gene: TRBJ2-1
v_gene: TRBV7-3
CDR3aa: ASSETGYNEQF

j_gene: TRBJ1-6
v_gene: TRBV28
CDR3aa: ASSQLQGALGSPLH

j_gene: TRBJ2-6
v_gene: TRBV10-2
CDR3aa: ASSERRSGANVLT

j_gene: TRBJ2-3
v_gene: TRBV6-5
CDR3aa: ASSYRDSTDTQY

j_gene: TRBJ2-1
v_gene: TRBV7-2
CDR3aa: ASSLGGRAGKTYNEQF

j_gene: TRBJ1-2
v_gene: TRBV9
CDR3aa: ASRRDRGGYT

j_gene: TRBJ1-1
v_gene: TRBV19
CDR3aa: ASSTPQRTAAYTEAF

j_gene: TRBJ2-1
v_gene: TRBV9
CDR3aa: ASSADLVNEQF

j_gene: TRBJ2-4
v_gene: TRBV7-9
CDR3aa: ASSLEVELAKNIQY

j_gene: TRBJ1-4
v_gene: TRBV7-9
CDR3aa: ATDRGGEKLF

j_gene: TRBJ2-4
v_gene: TRBV18
CDR3aa: ASSPPGQGTIQY

j_gene: TRBJ2-7
v_gene: TRBV12-3/TRBV12-4
CDR3aa: ASSWGQAHEQY

j_gene: TRBJ1-1
v_gene: TRBV21-1
CDR3aa: ASSKVLRGLGTEAF

j_gene: TRBJ2-1
v_gene: TRBV7-2
CDR3aa: ASRLAAQQF

j_gene: TRBJ1-1
v_gene: TRBV10-3
CDR3aa: AIRRESGNTEAF

j_gene: TRBJ1-1
v_gene: TRBV5-4
CDR3aa: ASNIQGASTEAF

j_gene: TRBJ1-4
v_gene: TRBV19
CDR3aa: ASSLPGTGAKLF

j_gene: TRBJ2-7
v_gene: TRBV27
CDR3aa: ASSYSATGPYEQY

j_gene: TRBJ2-7
v_gene: TRBV27
CDR3aa: ASSAGTGGTYEQY

j_gene: TRBJ2-6
v_gene: TRBV2
CDR3aa: ASSQEGGAGANVLT

j_gene: TRBJ2-3
v_gene: TRBV6-5
CDR3aa: ASSYSSGRAVDTQY

j_gene: TRBJ2-3
v_gene: TRBV7-9
CDR3aa: ASSTTGGADTQY

j_gene: TRBJ2-4
v_gene: TRBV6-1
CDR3aa: ASSEFGGSSAKNIQY

j_gene: TRBJ2-1
v_gene: TRBV24-1
CDR3aa: ATSDNYEQF

j_gene: TRBJ1-1
v_gene: TRBV5-1
CDR3aa: ASSGWDRENTEAF

j_gene: TRBJ1-2
v_gene: TRBV7-2
CDR3aa: ASSPQGGLTNNYGYT

j_gene: TRBJ2-7
v_gene: TRBV18
CDR3aa: ASSPTGTGPHEQY

j_gene: TRBJ1-1
v_gene: TRBV19
CDR3aa: ASSIVGGLGTEAF

j_gene: TRBJ1-6
v_gene: TRBV7-2
CDR3aa: ASSGTGGGSPLH